Listed below are T cell receptor beta chains from one sample, sequenced in a study of T cells in localized non-small cell lung cancer. TCRdb's copy holds only in-frame clones and misses some; the assay was immunoSEQ multiplex PCR. The data contain fewer than 40,000 clones, about nine tenths of them singletons. Sequencing used peripheral blood mononuclear cells, obtained before any cancer treatment. The receptors come from a man aged 35 to 70 with stage III lung adenocarcinoma. Each CDR3 is given with its conserved first and last residue. D genes are given only for firm matches. Clone size is not always given. Where it is, it says once, few, many or a class for expanded clones.

cdr3_nt,cdr3_aa,j_call,clone_size,v_call,d_call
TGTGCCAGCAGGAGGGGACAGGGCAATGAGCAGTTCTTC,CASRRGQGNEQFF,TRBJ2-1,.,TRBV28,TRBD1
TGTGCCTGGAGTGTAGCCGGGGAGCTGTTTTTT,CAWSVAGELFF,TRBJ2-2,.,TRBV30,.
TGTGCCAGCAGCAAAGCGGAGGGACAGGGCGCCAAAAACATTCAGTACTTC,CASSKAEGQGAKNIQYF,TRBJ2-4,once,TRBV21-1,.
TGCGCCAGCAGCCAAGGATGGGGCAGGGATAAGGAAGCTTTCTTT,CASSQGWGRDKEAFF,TRBJ1-1,.,TRBV4-3,.
TGTGCCAGCAGTCTTTCCGGAACAGGGGACAATCAGCCCCAGCATTTT,CASSLSGTGDNQPQHF,TRBJ1-5,.,TRBV2,TRBD1
TGTGCCAGCTCACCCGCCCGAGGGGCGGGCTACGAGCAGTACTTC,CASSPARGAGYEQYF,TRBJ2-7,.,TRBV18,.
TGTGCCAGCTCACCAATACAGGGGAGTAATCAGCCCCAGCATTTT,CASSPIQGSNQPQHF,TRBJ1-5,.,TRBV18,TRBD1
TGTGCCAGCAGCTTAATGAGGGACTCCTACAATGAGCAGTTCTTC,CASSLMRDSYNEQFF,TRBJ2-1,.,TRBV7-3,.
TGTGCCAGCAGCCAGGCCTTAGGGACCCGCAGAGACTATGGCTACACCTTC,CASSQALGTRRDYGYTF,TRBJ1-2,.,TRBV4-2,.
TGTGCCAGCAGCTTAACGCCGGGACCCTACTACGAGCAGTACTTC,CASSLTPGPYYEQYF,TRBJ2-7,.,TRBV7-3,.
TGTGCCAGCTCACCGGCATACAATTCTGAGCAGTACTTC,CASSPAYNSEQYF,TRBJ2-7,.,TRBV18,.
TGTGCCAGCAGTTTAACAGAGGCCTACGAGCAGTACTTC,CASSLTEAYEQYF,TRBJ2-7,.,TRBV27,.
TGTGCCAGCAGCTTTTTGAAGGAAGAGACCCAGTACTTC,CASSFLKEETQYF,TRBJ2-5,.,TRBV11-2,.
TGTGCCAGCAGCTACGGGATCGGCGGGACTGAAGCTTTCTTT,CASSYGIGGTEAFF,TRBJ1-1,.,TRBV7-2,.
TGTGCCAGCAGCCTGGGGCAAGAGACCCAGTACTTC,CASSLGQETQYF,TRBJ2-5,.,TRBV11-3,.
TGTGCCAGCAGTCCCTCTATAGGTAGTCAGCCCCAGCATTTT,CASSPSIGSQPQHF,TRBJ1-5,.,TRBV27,.
TGTGCCAGCAGCTTATTTAGAACGGGGACAGCGAACAATGAGCAGTTCTTC,CASSLFRTGTANNEQFF,TRBJ2-1,.,TRBV7-2,TRBD1
TGTGCCAGCAGCATATCCTCCGGGACAGGGTGGGATTCACCCCTCCACTTT,CASSISSGTGWDSPLHF,TRBJ1-6,.,TRBV7-8,TRBD1
TGTGCCAGCAGCCAAGATCTCAACTTACAGGGGTGGAATGAAAAACTGTTTTTT,CASSQDLNLQGWNEKLFF,TRBJ1-4,.,TRBV4-2,TRBD1
TGTGCCAGCAGCCCTTCAACAGATACGCAGTATTTT,CASSPSTDTQYF,TRBJ2-3,once,TRBV7-9,.
TGTGCCAGCAGGTCTCCCGGGACTCCCACCCAGTACTTC,CASRSPGTPTQYF,TRBJ2-5,few,TRBV5-6,.
TGTGCCAGCAGCCCCCAACCCCAGACTATCGGGGAGACCCAGTACTTC,CASSPQPQTIGETQYF,TRBJ2-5,few,TRBV11-1,.
TGTGCCAGCAGCTTGGACAGGGGGGGTTCTGGAAACACCATATATTTT,CASSLDRGGSGNTIYF,TRBJ1-3,.,TRBV5-4,TRBD1
TGTGCCAGCAGCCAAAGATCGAACACCGGGGAGCTGTTTTTT,CASSQRSNTGELFF,TRBJ2-2,.,TRBV7-9,.
TGTGCCAGCAGCTTAGCTAAGGGGGCGAACAATGAGCAGTTCTTC,CASSLAKGANNEQFF,TRBJ2-1,.,TRBV7-6,TRBD1
TGTGCCAGCAGCCCTATGACAGGGGGAGGTACAGATACGCAGTATTTT,CASSPMTGGGTDTQYF,TRBJ2-3,.,TRBV7-9,TRBD1
TGTGCCAGTAGTATAGCAGGGGGCGGCCAGCCCCAGCATTTT,CASSIAGGGQPQHF,TRBJ1-5,.,TRBV19,TRBD1